This T cell receptor beta chain is from a study of STAT3 mutations in large granular lymphocyte leukemia. Study summary: Canonical activating STAT3 mutations were detected in roughly half of the longitudinally sequenced T-LGLL patients. Study-wide results and caveats: In T-cell large granular lymphocyte leukemia, about half of patients showed multiple immunodominant subclonotypes.

Trimming shortened V by 3 bases and J by 2 bases, and 8 bases separated the two germline ends. The V gene's germline CDR1 is SGHDT and CDR2 YYEEEE. The CDR3 has 13 residues. Turning to this clone: Its antigen remains unidentified.

Measured with immunoSEQ multiplex PCR; TCRdb has only the in-frame clones, and not every one. The table lists 10,000 to 15,000 clones, about 92% of them singletons. The chain joins TRBV5-6 to TRBJ1-2; weak D call: TRBD1 (6 bases). Specimen: peripheral blood mononuclear cells. The sequence derives from a man between 40 and 49 years old with T-cell large granular lymphocyte leukemia. Some clones in this sample may be carry-over from other donors' samples. CDR3 nucleotide sequence: TGTGCCAGCAGCTGGGGACAAAACTATGGCTACACCTTC. Protein product: CASSWGQNYGYTF.